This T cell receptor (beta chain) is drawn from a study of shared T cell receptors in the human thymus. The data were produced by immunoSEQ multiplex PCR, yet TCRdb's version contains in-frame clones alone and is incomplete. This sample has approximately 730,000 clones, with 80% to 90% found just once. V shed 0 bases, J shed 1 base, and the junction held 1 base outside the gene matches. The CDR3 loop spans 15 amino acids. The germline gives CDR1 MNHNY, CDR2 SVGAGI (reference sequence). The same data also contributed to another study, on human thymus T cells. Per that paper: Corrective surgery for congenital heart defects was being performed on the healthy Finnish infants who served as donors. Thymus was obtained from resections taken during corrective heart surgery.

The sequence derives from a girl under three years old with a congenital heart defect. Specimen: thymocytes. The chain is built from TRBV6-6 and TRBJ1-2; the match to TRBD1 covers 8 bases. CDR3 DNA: TGTGCCAGCAGTTACTCGGGGACAGGTAACTATGGCTACACCTTC. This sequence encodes CASSYSGTGNYGYTF.